A single sample is the source of the 7 T cell receptor beta chains below, sequenced in a study of blood T cell repertoires in COVID-19. The repertoire was sequenced with immunoSEQ multiplex PCR; TCRdb's copy has only in-frame clones and lacks some. In the table there are around 380,000 clones, 80% to 90% of which are singletons. Sequencing was done on a sample of PBMCs or T cells enriched from blood (not recorded which). The receptors shown here come from a man aged 30 to 45 who had recovered from COVID-19.

The V and J genes are TRBV5-5 and TRBJ2-7; D not resolved. Germline CDR1 reads SGHKS; CDR2 reads YYEKEE (reference sequence). This CDR3 is built from 14 residues. V lost 0 bases and J lost 0, with 7 bases in between. As DNA, the CDR3 is TGTGCCAGCAGCTTGGGACGCGGCTCCTACGAGCAGTACTTC. It translates to CASSLGRGSYEQYF.

The chain carries TRBV5-4 and TRBJ2-5; D remains ambiguous. Trimming cost V 1 base and J 5 bases, with 15 bases left between them. This CDR3 has 15 amino acids. Germline lookup yields CDR1 SGHNT and CDR2 YYREEE (reference sequence). This CDR3 reads CASSLIGAISETQYF. CDR3 DNA: TGTGCCAGCAGCTTGATCGGTGCTATTTCGGAGACCCAGTACTTC.

With respect to this clone: The same CDR3 arises from other DNA sequences in this sample as well. The chain recombines TRBV29-1 with TRBJ2-2, with a possible D match to TRBD1 (6 bases). In germline, CDR1 is SQVTM, CDR2 ANQGSEA. The CDR3 consists of 13 residues. V gave up 3 bases and J gave up 3 bases, with 8 bases separating them. CDR3 coding DNA: TGCAGCGTTGACAGGGGCGACACCGGGGAGCTGTTTTTT. Amino acid sequence: CSVDRGDTGELFF.

The rearrangement uses TRBV10-3 and TRBJ2-3; D may be TRBD1 (6 bases). The CDR3 consists of 16 residues. Trimming took 6 bases from V and 2 from J, leaving 18 bases between them. CDR1 is ENHRY, CDR2 SYGVKD, per germline. The CDR3 sequence: CAISLGSGQPTDTQYF. The CDR3 nucleotides are TGTGCCATCAGCCTAGGATCGGGACAACCCACAGATACGCAGTATTTT.

This chain uses TRBV2 with TRBJ1-1, with D perhaps TRBD1 (5 bases). The CDR3 sequence is 14 residues long. V gave up 4 bases and J gave up 5 bases, with 14 bases separating them. Germline V gene data show CDR1 as SNHLY and CDR2 as FYNNEI. The CDR3 DNA follows: TGTGCCAGCAGTGGGGGGGACCTGGGGACTGAAGCTTTCTTT. This sequence encodes CASSGGDLGTEAFF.

This sequence joins TRBV7-9 and TRBJ1-5; no clear D gene. Between the trimmed V and J ends, which lost 1 base and 4 bases, there was a span of 8 bases. The CDR3 consists of 14 residues. CDR1 and CDR2 (germline): SEHNR, FQNEAQ (reference sequence). The CDR3 bases are TGTGCCAGCAGCTTAGTTGGGGAGAATCAGCCCCAGCATTTT. Encoded protein: CASSLVGENQPQHF.

CDR3 in amino acids: CASSLEPGAYGYTF. The DNA of the CDR3 is TGTGCCAGCAGCTTAGAACCAGGGGCCTATGGCTACACCTTC. The V and J genes are TRBV7-2 and TRBJ1-2, with TRBD1 as a possible D gene (6 bases). CDR3 length equals 14 residues. Between the trimmed V and J ends, which lost 1 base and 4 bases, there was a span of 10 bases. The germline gives CDR1 SGHTA, CDR2 FQGNSA.